This TCR beta chain was sequenced in a study of cytomegalovirus exposure and HLA in healthy donors. About the study: Early release data held approximately 81 million unique TCRs from HLA-typed donors.

General study points: Later, an analysis showed that TCR beta chains associated with HLA were more clonally expanded than others that were equally common.

For this clone: No antigen is known for it.

This PCR relied on a set of 60 Vbeta primers and 13 Jbeta primers. Clones were read by immunoSEQ multiplex PCR, and TCRdb kept only the in-frame ones, dropping some. The table shows 45,000 to 55,000 clones, with roughly 75% occurring only once. CDR1 is SQVTM and CDR2 is ANQGSEA in the germline V gene. The junction had 4 bases not matched to a gene; V was cut back by 4 bases and J by 3 bases. The CDR3 contains 13 residues. V and J are TRBV29-1 and TRBJ2-7, with 9 bases aligning to TRBD1. The TCR was taken from a man younger than 40 in good health and CMV-seropositive. Material for sequencing was PBMCs. In nucleotides, the CDR3 is TGCAGCGTTGGGGGACAGGGACTCTACGAGCAGTACTTC. Amino acids: CSVGGQGLYEQYF.